This T cell receptor (beta chain) originates from a study of cytomegalovirus exposure and HLA in healthy donors. Study-wide points: In a later analysis, V- and J-gene trimming of beta chains associated with a DCLRE1C missense variant, replicated independently. CMV antigen specificity of a few CMV-associated chains was confirmed in vitro. A later analysis revealed that TCR association rates differed between HLA loci, peaking at DRB1 and bottoming out at HLA-C.

PCR amplification relied on 60 Vbeta primers (plus 13 Jbeta primers). Assay: immunoSEQ multiplex PCR; the TCRdb copy retains only in-frame clones and omits some. The ten top clones account for 2% to 3%, within a sample of more than 130,000 clones. For this clone: As yet, its antigen is unknown.

Material: PBMCs. This TCR was recovered from a man aged 40-49 years in good health and CMV-seronegative.

CDR3 in amino acids: CAISEVVGVRGTVGANVLTF. In nucleotides, the CDR3 is TGTGCCATCAGTGAGGTGGTAGGTGTCAGGGGGACGGTAGGGGCCAACGTCCTGACTTTC. The chain joins TRBV10-3 to TRBJ2-6, with 7 bases identical to TRBD1. This CDR3 is built from 20 residues. From germline, CDR1 is ENHRY and CDR2 SYGVKD. The junction had 17 bases not matched to a gene; V was cut back by 2 bases and J by 4 bases.